Described below is a single T cell receptor beta chain sequence and its context. This sample is drawn from a study of PD-1 blockade in classical Hodgkin lymphoma. Every patient relapsed after autologous stem cell transplantation, and brentuximab vedotin exposure varied. Germline-derived CDR1 and CDR2 are SGHRS and YFSETQ. Trimming removed 1 base from V and 4 bases from J, with 8 bases in between. CDR3 length: 13 amino acids. Measured with immunoSEQ multiplex PCR; TCRdb has only the in-frame clones, and not every one. In the table there are about 86,000 clones, around 90% of which are singletons. The receptor's source is a human donor with classical Hodgkin lymphoma. The sample consisted of peripheral blood mononuclear cells (PBMCs), taken at baseline. J is TRBJ1-1 and V is TRBV5-1; D gene ambiguous. Here the CDR3 DNA reads TGCGCCAGCAGCTTGCCGTTCAGCACTGAAGCTTTCTTT. Encoded protein: CASSLPFSTEAFF.